One and the same sample provided the 10 T cell receptor beta chains below, sequenced in a study of T cell responses to AZD1222 COVID-19 vaccine. Profiled with immunoSEQ multiplex PCR; TCRdb holds only in-frame clones, not every one. The data show nearly 110,000 clones, approximately 90% seen once. Sequenced material: peripheral blood, taken on day 0 of AZD1222 vaccination. The receptor source for this set is an adult in good health.

The rearrangement links TRBV30 to TRBJ2-2, with a possible D match to TRBD1 (5 bases). The germline gives CDR1 GTSNPN, CDR2 SVGIG (reference sequence). The CDR3 contains 13 residues. With 7 bases removed from V and 4 bases from J, the gap between germline ends came to 13 bases. CDR3 DNA sequence: TGTGCCTTTCGACAGCCGGGCACCGGGGAGCTGTTTTTT. Residues: CAFRQPGTGELFF. Variable domain in full (rest from reference TRBV30 and TRBJ2-2): SQTIHQWPATLVQPVGSPLSLECTVEGTSNPNLYWYRQAAGRGLQLLFYSVGIGQISSEVPQNLSASRPQDRQFILSSKKLLLSDSGFYLCAFRQPGTGELFFGEGSRLTVL.

This rearrangement joins TRBV9 to TRBJ2-5; 8 nucleotides align to TRBD1. After removal of 0 bases from V and 5 bases from J, the junction contained 3 bases not matched to a gene. The CDR3 sequence is 14 residues long. CDR1 and CDR2 from the germline V gene are SGDLS and YYNGEE. CDR3: CASSVGQGLETQYF. In DNA form, the CDR3 reads TGTGCCAGCAGCGTAGGACAGGGGCTGGAGACCCAGTACTTC.

The chain employs TRBV12-5 and TRBJ1-5; tentative D call: TRBD1 (5 bases). CDR1 and CDR2 from the germline V gene are LGHNT and FRNRAP. Trimming took off 6 bases at V and 0 bases at J, with 12 bases between the two ends. This CDR3 region has 15 residues. CDR3 nucleotide sequence: TGTGCTAGTGGGGGGGGGACCTATAGCAATCAGCCCCAGCATTTT. This encodes CASGGGTYSNQPQHF.

The chain combines TRBV30 with TRBJ1-2; tentative D call: TRBD1 (6 bases). The germline V gene encodes CDR1 GTSNPN and CDR2 SVGIG (reference sequence). The CDR3 is made up of 18 amino acids. With 4 bases removed from V and 2 bases from J, the gap between germline ends came to 26 bases. The CDR3 DNA sequence: TGTGCCTGGATGAGCTTAGGGGGACAAGGGATCCCCAACTATGGCTACACCTTC. As protein: CAWMSLGGQGIPNYGYTF.

This chain uses TRBV6-5 with TRBJ1-1, with D possibly matching TRBD1 (5 bases). Per the germline V gene, CDR1 is MNHEY and CDR2 is SVGAGI. V gave up 4 bases and J gave up 7 bases, with 16 bases separating them. This CDR3 comprises 14 residues. Written as DNA, the CDR3 is TGTGCCAGCAGTTCCTCCAGGGTCCGGATTGAAGCTTTCTTT. It codes for CASSSSRVRIEAFF.

The V call is TRBV6-2 or TRBV6-3, the J call TRBJ2-7; 7 nucleotides align to TRBD2. The CDR3 has 14 amino acids. V gave up 5 bases and J gave up 3 bases; unmatched junction bases: 7. Germline CDR1 reads MNHEY; CDR2 reads SVGEGT. Written as DNA, the CDR3 is TGTGCCAGCAGTCCGGGGGGAGACGTCTACGAGCAGTACTTC. It yields the protein CASSPGGDVYEQYF.

This clone was seen a few times. The chain joins TRBV5-4 to TRBJ2-7; 7 nucleotides align to TRBD1. With V trimmed by 3 bases and J by 7 bases, 10 bases remained unmatched. This CDR3 region has 14 residues. The V gene's germline CDR1 is SGHNT and CDR2 YYREEE (reference sequence). CDR3 sequence (DNA): TGTGCCAGCAGCTCGGCTACACAGGGACAGGAGCAGTACTTC. Protein sequence: CASSSATQGQEQYF.

V and J are TRBV9 and TRBJ2-5; no definite D call. The germline V gene has CDR1 SGDLS and CDR2 YYNGEE. CDR3 length equals 15 residues. V was pared by 7 bases and J by 2 bases, with 18 bases between. In nucleotides, the CDR3 is TGTGCCAGCGGCCCCATGAGGACCGATCAAGAGACCCAGTACTTC. Its protein is CASGPMRTDQETQYF.

The chain carries TRBV7-8 and TRBJ1-3, with D tentatively TRBD1 (6 bases). Trimming shortened V by 6 bases and J by 4 bases, and 13 bases separated the two germline ends. The CDR3 spans 14 residues. The germline gives CDR1 SGHVS, CDR2 FQNEAQ. The CDR3, as DNA: TGTGCCAGCAGTAACCAGGGGTCAGGAAACACCATATATTTT. As protein: CASSNQGSGNTIYF. The full variable domain, with the rest looked up from reference TRBV7-8 and TRBJ1-3, is GAGVSQSPRYKVAKRGQDVALRCDPISGHVSLFWYQQALGQGPEFLTYFQNEAQLDKSGLPSDRFFAERPEGSVSTLKIQRTQQEDSAVYLCASSNQGSGNTIYFGEGSWLTVV.

The V call is TRBV5-6, the J call TRBJ2-2, with D unclear. Trimming cost V 2 bases and J 1 base, with 3 bases left between them. The CDR3 loop spans 13 amino acids. Germline V lookup: CDR1 SGHDT, CDR2 YYEEEE. CDR3 coding DNA: TGTGCCAGCAGCTTCGGGAACACCGGGGAGCTGTTTTTT. Translating it yields CASSFGNTGELFF.